This is a list of T cell receptor beta chains from one sample in a study of monozygotic twins with inflammatory bowel disease. TCRdb reprocessed the 5' RACE reads and keeps a single row for each CDR3 protein, giving no DNA. The data show 300,000 to 400,000 distinct CDR3 sequences, and the top ten clones hold around 2.6%. The sequenced material came from blood. The receptors were gathered from a human donor with ulcerative colitis or Crohn's disease, or a healthy co-twin of an affected twin (not recorded which). The CDR3 runs from the conserved cysteine through the conserved F or W.

j_call v_call cdr3_aa
TRBJ1-4 TRBV12-3/TRBV12-4 CASSFRETNEKLFF
TRBJ1-5 TRBV7-8 CASSLEDVTGGYQPQHF
TRBJ2-5 TRBV11-1 CASSSGTSGAIAQETQYF
TRBJ2-7 TRBV15 CATSRDKRDTSYEQYF
TRBJ2-5 TRBV20-1 CSASYGGAPRGQETQYF
TRBJ2-6 TRBV27 CASSHGPIGGANVLTF
TRBJ1-2 TRBV5-4 CASSLRQQYIRGYTF
TRBJ1-5 TRBV20-1 CSAGHRAHSNQPQHF
TRBJ2-1 TRBV5-1 CASSRDNYNEQFF
TRBJ2-4 TRBV3-1 CASSPGLAGGLLAKNIQYF
TRBJ2-7 TRBV12-3/TRBV12-4 CASSPSPGSYEQYF
TRBJ2-7 TRBV25-1 CASSSAGTTFYEQYF
TRBJ2-7 TRBV5-1 CASSLDRDRGHYEQYF
TRBJ1-4 TRBV20-1 CSAPRLRDSEKLFF
TRBJ1-5 TRBV15 CATSPGPRGVQPQHF
TRBJ2-7 TRBV6-5 CASSSNLGEQYF
TRBJ2-5 TRBV5-1 CASRAADRDQETQYF
TRBJ1-4 TRBV5-1 CASSAGTTNEKLFF
TRBJ1-1 TRBV7-2 CASSLGTGVAWMGEAFF
TRBJ2-5 TRBV5-4 CASSPGRTGEGGTQYF
TRBJ2-1 TRBV5-1 CASSSRATGRDEQFF